This note documents a single T cell receptor beta chain sequence. No antigen is known for it. Germline CDR1 is SGHRS and CDR2 is YFSETQ. V shed 6 bases and J shed 5 bases, with 15 bases lying between them. This CDR3 has 14 residues. The protocol was immunoSEQ multiplex PCR, while the TCRdb copy is restricted to in-frame clones and leaves out a portion. The table includes 66,000 or so clones, roughly 81% detected once. The sample comes from a study of vaccination effects on CD4 cells after COVID-19. Study outcomes and limitations: Sampling in the study covered few convalescent patients and included no early post-infection timepoints.

Cultured cells yielded isolated CD4+ T cells after around 10 days. Vaccination of participants consisted of two doses of either the BNT162b2 or mRNA-1273 vaccine. The input for sequencing was CD4+ T cells from PBMCs cultured without peptide, taken after COVID-19 vaccination. This chain uses TRBV5-1 with TRBJ2-1, with D possibly matching TRBD2 (5 bases). The sequence came from a human donor who received a COVID-19 vaccine. CDR3 sequence (DNA): TGCGCCAGCACCCATCCTTCGAGGGACAATGAGCAGTTCTTC. Translating gives CASTHPSRDNEQFF.